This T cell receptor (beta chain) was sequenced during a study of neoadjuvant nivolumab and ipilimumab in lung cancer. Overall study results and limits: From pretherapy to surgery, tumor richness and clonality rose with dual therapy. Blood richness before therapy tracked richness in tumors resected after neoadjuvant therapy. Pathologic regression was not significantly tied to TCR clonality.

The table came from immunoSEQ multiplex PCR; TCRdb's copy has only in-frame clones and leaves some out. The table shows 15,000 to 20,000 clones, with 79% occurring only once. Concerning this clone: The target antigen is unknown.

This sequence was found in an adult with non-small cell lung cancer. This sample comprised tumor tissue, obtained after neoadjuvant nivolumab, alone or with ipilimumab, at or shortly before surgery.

The CDR3 sequence: CASSRQGGQPQHF. In DNA form, the CDR3 reads TGTGCCAGCAGTCGACAAGGGGGTCAGCCCCAGCATTTT. The V call is TRBV7-2, the J call TRBJ1-5; a possible D gene is TRBD1 (6 bases). Trimming took off 6 bases at V and 6 bases at J, with 12 bases between the two ends. The length of the CDR3 is 13 residues. Germline loops: CDR1 SGHTA, CDR2 FQGNSA.